One sample yielded the 19 T cell receptor beta chains listed below, sequenced in a study of technical replicates of blood from a few donors. Assay used: immunoSEQ multiplex PCR; TCRdb lists only in-frame clones, some missing. Among approximately 82,000 clones listed, about 93% were seen once. Sample: T cells isolated from PBMCs. All receptors derive from a human donor in good health.

V usage is TRBV6-6 and J usage is TRBJ2-5; a possible D gene is TRBD1 (5 bases). Germline CDR1 and CDR2: MNHNY and SVGAGI (reference sequence). Trimming removed 6 bases at V and 0 bases at J, with 11 bases between. The CDR3 length is 14 residues. This CDR3 reads CASRWQGYQETQYF. The CDR3 DNA follows: TGTGCCAGCAGGTGGCAGGGCTACCAAGAGACCCAGTACTTC.

This chain links TRBV5-4 with TRBJ2-7; 9 nucleotides align to TRBD2. After removal of 1 base from V and 5 bases from J, the junction contained 7 bases not matched to a gene. CDR3 length: 15 amino acids. Germline lookup yields CDR1 SGHNT and CDR2 YYREEE (reference sequence). CDR3 DNA: TGTGCCAGCAGCTTGCGGCGGGAGGGCCGCCACGAGCAGTACTTC. Protein product: CASSLRREGRHEQYF.

CDR3 in amino acids: CSVTGTVFLGYTF. CDR3 nucleotides: TGCAGCGTAACCGGGACAGTGTTTTTGGGCTACACCTTC. This rearrangement joins TRBV29-1 to TRBJ1-2; 7 bases are a match to TRBD1. V lost 6 bases to trimming and J lost 8 bases; unmatched junction nucleotides: 12. Per germline, CDR1 SQVTM and CDR2 ANQGSEA. The CDR3 length is 13 residues.

This chain uses TRBV20-1 with TRBJ2-7; D gene unclear. CDR3 length equals 11 residues. V shed 3 bases and J shed 4 bases, with 7 bases lying between them. The germline V gene encodes CDR1 DFQATT and CDR2 SNEGSKA (reference sequence). The CDR3, as DNA: TGCAGTGCTAGTAGTCCATACGAGCAGTACTTC. Translated: CSASSPYEQYF.

V and J are TRBV2 and TRBJ1-5; 7 nucleotides line up with TRBD1. The V and J ends lost 6 bases and 5 bases, in that order; junction bases with no gene match: 16. The CDR3 extends over 17 amino acids. Germline V lookup: CDR1 SNHLY, CDR2 FYNNEI. The CDR3, as DNA: TGTGCCAGCAGCCCTTCTTGGGGCAGGGGGTTCGATCAGCCCCAGCATTTT. Translated: CASSPSWGRGFDQPQHF.

The chain is built from TRBV7-9 and TRBJ2-7; D not resolved. CDR1 and CDR2 (germline): SEHNR, FQNEAQ (reference sequence). The CDR3 is 13 amino acids. With 1 base removed from V and 0 bases from J, the gap between germline ends came to 4 bases. CDR3 protein: CASSLDTSYEQYF. CDR3 DNA: TGTGCCAGCAGCTTAGACACCTCCTACGAGCAGTACTTC.

This sequence joins TRBV29-1 and TRBJ1-2, with D unclear. The CDR3 is 11 amino acids. Trimming cost V 7 bases and J 5 bases, with 11 bases left between them. Germline CDR1 is SQVTM and CDR2 is ANQGSEA. The chain's CDR3 is CSARPSYGYTF. The CDR3 region has the DNA TGCAGCGCCAGGCCAAGTTATGGCTACACCTTC.

The chain combines TRBV6-5 with TRBJ2-3; 7 nucleotides agree with TRBD1. After removal of 4 bases from V and 2 bases from J, the junction contained 9 bases not matched to a gene. CDR1 and CDR2 from the germline V gene are MNHEY and SVGAGI. This CDR3 is built from 16 residues. The CDR3 DNA reads as TGTGCCAGCAGTTCCCTGGACAGGCCACCCACAGATACGCAGTATTTT. Protein sequence: CASSSLDRPPTDTQYF.

This clone occurred once. This chain links TRBV28 with TRBJ2-3, with TRBD2 matching over 14 bases. CDR1 and CDR2 (germline): MDHEN, SYDVKM. The CDR3 is 17 amino acids. Trimming cost V 2 bases and J 4 bases; bases outside gene matches: 5. The CDR3 region is CASSLRRLAGGADTQYF. In DNA form, the CDR3 reads TGTGCCAGCAGTTTACGTCGACTAGCGGGAGGGGCAGATACGCAGTATTTT.

The chain employs TRBV18 and TRBJ1-1; TRBD1 is a possible D gene (5 bases). The germline gives CDR1 KGHSH, CDR2 LQKENI. The CDR3 is 17 residues long. V lost 3 bases to trimming and J lost 7 bases, with 24 bases between them. This chain's CDR3 is CASSPAPWQRDSDEAFF. In DNA, the CDR3 is TGTGCCAGCTCACCTGCCCCGTGGCAGAGGGACTCAGATGAAGCTTTCTTT. Looking up the rest from reference TRBV18 and TRBJ1-1 gives the full variable domain: NAGVMQNPRHLVRRRGQEARLRCSPMKGHSHVYWYRQLPEEGLKFMVYLQKENIIDESGMPKERFSAEFPKEGPSILRIQQVVRGDSAAYFCASSPAPWQRDSDEAFFGQGTRLTVV.

The chain uses TRBV30 and TRBJ2-3; TRBD1 matches at 8 bases. V gave up 8 bases and J gave up 1 base; unmatched junction bases: 8. Germline assignment: CDR1 GTSNPN and CDR2 SVGIG (reference sequence). The CDR3 extends over 14 amino acids. The CDR3, as DNA: TGTGCCCTCATCGGACAGGGCGGCACAGATACGCAGTATTTT. Translated, it gives CALIGQGGTDTQYF.

The J gene is TRBJ2-1, the V gene TRBV27; 11 nucleotides match TRBD2. Germline V CDR1 and CDR2: MNHEY, SMNVEV (reference sequence). The CDR3 is 18 amino acids. With 3 bases clipped from V and 7 bases from J, the junction kept 14 bases outside the gene matches. The CDR3 region is CASSLSPGWASGRNEQFF. The CDR3 bases are TGTGCCAGCAGTTTGTCCCCCGGGTGGGCTAGCGGGAGGAATGAGCAGTTCTTC.

The CDR3 nucleotides read TGTGCCAGCAGTTCGCCCCTAGCCCTACAGACAGATACGCAGTATTTT. It yields the protein CASSSPLALQTDTQYF. This chain uses TRBV28 with TRBJ2-3; a possible D gene is TRBD2 (5 bases). From germline, CDR1 is MDHEN and CDR2 SYDVKM. CDR3 length: 16 amino acids. The V gene lost 4 bases and the J gene lost 3 bases, with 17 bases spanning the gap. Full variable domain (rest looked up from reference TRBV28 and TRBJ2-3): DVKVTQSSRYLVKRTGEKVFLECVQDMDHENMFWYRQDPGLGLRLIYFSYDVKMKEKGDIPEGYSVSREKKERFSLILESASTNQTSMYLCASSSPLALQTDTQYFGPGTRLTVL.

V gene TRBV2 combines with J gene TRBJ2-1; 9 bases fit TRBD2. The CDR3 is 13 amino acids. The junction had 4 bases not matched to a gene; V was cut back by 3 bases and J by 10 bases. The V gene's germline CDR1 is SNHLY and CDR2 FYNNEI. The chain's CDR3 is CASSEVTSGEQFF. Written as DNA, the CDR3 is TGTGCCAGCAGTGAGGTGACTAGCGGCGAGCAGTTCTTC. The full variable domain, in which reference TRBV2 and TRBJ2-1 provide the parts outside the CDR3, is EPEVTQTPSHQVTQMGQEVILRCVPISNHLYFYWYRQILGQKVEFLVSFYNNEISEKSEIFDDQFSVERPDGSNFTLKIRSTKLEDSAMYFCASSEVTSGEQFFGPGTRLTVL.

The J gene is TRBJ2-5, the V gene TRBV6-5; D is uncertain. The germline gives CDR1 MNHEY, CDR2 SVGAGI. This CDR3 comprises 12 residues. V was pared by 5 bases and J by 5 bases, with 9 bases between. The CDR3 spells CASSRGWETQYF. The DNA of the CDR3 is TGTGCCAGCAGTCGCGGTTGGGAGACCCAGTACTTC.

The genes are TRBV6-1 and TRBJ1-5; D may be TRBD1 (5 bases). The CDR3 consists of 15 residues. Germline CDR1 reads MNHNS; CDR2 reads SASEGT. The V end was cut by 3 bases, the J end by 5 bases, with 14 bases between. CDR3 sequence reads: CASSDQGESYQPQHF. DNA of the CDR3: TGTGCCAGCAGTGATCAGGGTGAGTCGTATCAGCCCCAGCATTTT.

The chain carries TRBV30 and TRBJ2-5; 12 bases match TRBD2. This CDR3 has 15 residues. Germline loops: CDR1 GTSNPN, CDR2 SVGIG (reference sequence). V was clipped by 5 bases and J by 0 bases; unmatched bases: 4. This CDR3 reads CAWASGGAYQETQYF. The CDR3 DNA sequence: TGTGCCTGGGCTAGCGGGGGGGCGTACCAAGAGACCCAGTACTTC.

This clone was observed once. The genes are TRBV2 and TRBJ2-3; D perhaps matches TRBD1 (6 bases). The CDR3 has 16 residues. V gave up 10 bases and J gave up 0 bases, with 20 bases separating them. In germline, CDR1 is SNHLY, CDR2 FYNNEI. CDR3: CAITPWGQTSTDTQYF. In DNA, the CDR3 is TGTGCCATCACACCTTGGGGACAAACTAGCACAGATACGCAGTATTTT.

The gene calls are TRBV7-6 and TRBJ1-6; tentative D call: TRBD1 (6 bases). From germline, CDR1 is SGHVS and CDR2 FNYEAQ. Trimming shortened V by 5 bases and J by 14 bases, and 22 bases separated the two germline ends. This CDR3 region has 15 residues. The CDR3 bases are TGTGCCAGCAGCCTCAGAATAGGGGGAAATGGATCCCTCCACTTT. Protein: CASSLRIGGNGSLHF.